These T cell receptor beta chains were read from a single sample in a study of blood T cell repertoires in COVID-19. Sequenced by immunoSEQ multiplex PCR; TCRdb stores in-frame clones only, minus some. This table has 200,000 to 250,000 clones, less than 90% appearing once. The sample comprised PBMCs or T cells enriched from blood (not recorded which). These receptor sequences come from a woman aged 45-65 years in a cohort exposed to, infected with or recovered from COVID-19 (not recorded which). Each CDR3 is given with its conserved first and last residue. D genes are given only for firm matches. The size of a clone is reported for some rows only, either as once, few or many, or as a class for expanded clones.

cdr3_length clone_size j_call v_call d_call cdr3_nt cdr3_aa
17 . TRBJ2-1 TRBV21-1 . TGTGCCAGCAGCCACTCCCCGGGACTAGCGGGGGCAGGTGAGCAGTTCTTC CASSHSPGLAGAGEQFF
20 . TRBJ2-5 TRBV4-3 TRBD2 TGCGCCAGCAGCCAAGGTTGGCGCGGGACTAGCGGGGGGGCCAGAGAGACCCAGTACTTC CASSQGWRGTSGGARETQYF
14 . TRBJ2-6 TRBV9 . TGTGCTTCAGGAGGGTTCTCTGGGGCCAACGTCCTGACTTTC CASGGFSGANVLTF
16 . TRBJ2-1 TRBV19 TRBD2 TGTGCCAGTAGTCTGACTAGCGGCCCTTCCTACAATGAGCAGTTCTTC CASSLTSGPSYNEQFF
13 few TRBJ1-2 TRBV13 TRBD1 TGTGCCAGCAGCCGACAGGGGGAATATGGCTACACCTTC CASSRQGEYGYTF
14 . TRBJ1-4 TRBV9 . TGTGCCAGCAGCGTACCCGGTGTGGAGGAAAAACTGTTTTTT CASSVPGVEEKLFF
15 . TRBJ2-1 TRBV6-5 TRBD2 TGTGCCAGCACCTACCGGGGGGGCCGAGACAATGAGCAGTTCTTC CASTYRGGRDNEQFF
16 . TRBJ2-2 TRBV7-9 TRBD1 TGTGCCAGCAGCTTAATTGGGACAGGTTATGTCGGGGAGCTGTTTTTT CASSLIGTGYVGELFF
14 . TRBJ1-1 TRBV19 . TGTGCCAGTAGTATAGCAGGGGTTCCACCTGAAGCTTTCTTT CASSIAGVPPEAFF
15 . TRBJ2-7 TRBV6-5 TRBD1 TGTGCCAGCAGTTTGAGGACAGGTCGCTCCTACGAGCAGTACTTC CASSLRTGRSYEQYF
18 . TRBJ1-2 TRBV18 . TGTGCCAGCTCACCAGGTATTGAATCCTTTGGCACCGACTATGGCTACACCTTC CASSPGIESFGTDYGYTF
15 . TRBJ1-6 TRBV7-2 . TGTGCCAGCAGCTACCACCCTGGGGGGAATTCACCCCTCCACTTT CASSYHPGGNSPLHF
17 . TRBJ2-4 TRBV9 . TGTGCCAGCAGCGTAGAGGGAGATCTTCTAGCCAAAAACATTCAGTACTTC CASSVEGDLLAKNIQYF
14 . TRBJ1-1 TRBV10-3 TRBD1 TGTGCCATCGGAAAACAGGGGGGGAACACTGAAGCTTTCTTT CAIGKQGGNTEAFF
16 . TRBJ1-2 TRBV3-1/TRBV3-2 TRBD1 TGTGCCAGCAGCCAAGCGGGGACAGCTCGGGCTGGTGGCTACACCTTC CASSQAGTARAGGYTF
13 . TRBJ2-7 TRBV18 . TGTGCCAGCTCACCACGGCCAACCTACGAGCAGTACTTC CASSPRPTYEQYF
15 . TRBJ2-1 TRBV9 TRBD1 TGTGCCAGCAGCGTAGGTCTCGGGGACAGAAATGAGCAGTTCTTC CASSVGLGDRNEQFF
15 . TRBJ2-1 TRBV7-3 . TGTGCCAGCAGCTTAATGACAGGCGCGTACAATGAGCAGTTCTTC CASSLMTGAYNEQFF
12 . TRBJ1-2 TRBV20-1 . TGCAGTGCTAGTCCCGGAGACTATGGCTACACCTTC CSASPGDYGYTF
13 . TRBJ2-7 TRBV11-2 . TGTGCCAGCAGCTTAAGTAGCCCCTACGAGCAGTACTTC CASSLSSPYEQYF
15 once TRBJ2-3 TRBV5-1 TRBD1 TGCGCCAGCAGCTTCCGGGACAGGGGCACAGATACGCAGTATTTT CASSFRDRGTDTQYF
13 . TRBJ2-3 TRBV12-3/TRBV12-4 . TGTGCCAGCGGAGAGGTCTACACAGATACGCAGTATTTT CASGEVYTDTQYF
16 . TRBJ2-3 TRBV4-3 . TGCGCCAGCAGCCAAATGACTAGTTCTTCGTTGGATACGCAGTATTTT CASSQMTSSSLDTQYF